These T cell receptor beta chains were read from a single sample in a study of response to subunit inactivated influenza vaccine. Each CDR3 protein is one row after TCRdb ran MiXCR on the RT-PCR reads. Of 650,000 to 800,000 distinct CDR3 sequences detected, about 15% appear once; the ten largest clones hold around 7.3%. The starting material was PBMCs from blood, obtained around two weeks before vaccination. All receptors come from a man between 50 and 59 years old who received an inactivated influenza vaccine. Both conserved end residues are part of each CDR3. Each record gives: D gene, V gene, J gene, CDR3 protein. A D gene is named only where the DNA matches it firmly.

-	TRBV5-1	TRBJ2-1	CASSKGGSYNEQFF
TRBD1	TRBV6-2/TRBV6-3	TRBJ1-2	CASTPGQEVYGYTF
-	TRBV3-1	TRBJ2-1	CASSQGGAGRNEQFF
-	TRBV20-1	TRBJ2-7	CSAIDKGSFRF
TRBD2	TRBV12-3/TRBV12-4	TRBJ2-7	CASSLGLAGTRAYEQYF
-	TRBV6-5	TRBJ2-3	CASSYSGLENTQYF
TRBD1	TRBV3-1	TRBJ1-2	CASSQADRDYGYTF
-	TRBV12-3/TRBV12-4	TRBJ2-1	CASSLEGREMEQFF
TRBD2	TRBV7-2	TRBJ2-7	CASSRTSGVEEQYF
-	TRBV12-3/TRBV12-4	TRBJ2-5	CASSQTGRKTQYF
TRBD1	TRBV15	TRBJ2-7	CATSSTDRGNYEQYF
-	TRBV4-1	TRBJ2-1	CASSLPESGGEQFF
TRBD1	TRBV4-3	TRBJ2-1	CASSPRDRDNEQFF
-	TRBV5-5	TRBJ1-1	CASSLYLGLVTEAFF
-	TRBV27	TRBJ2-3	CASNRLDGPADTQYF
-	TRBV11-2	TRBJ2-3	CASSLGGGLSDTQYF
TRBD1	TRBV28	TRBJ1-2	CASRPPDRGGYTF
TRBD2	TRBV5-6	TRBJ2-3	CASSFRSGGTDTQYF
TRBD1	TRBV2	TRBJ1-1	CASRIGTGLLNTEAFF
TRBD1	TRBV2	TRBJ2-7	CASNPLGTGTYEQYF
-	TRBV18	TRBJ2-7	CASSPLAEDEQYF
-	TRBV11-3	TRBJ2-2	CASSLVRTGELFF
-	TRBV24-1	TRBJ2-2	CATSRRNTGELFF
TRBD1	TRBV6-2/TRBV6-3	TRBJ2-7	CATTGSSYEQYF
-	TRBV4-2	TRBJ1-1	CASSQDPGRVNTEAFF
TRBD1	TRBV20-1	TRBJ2-7	CSAVGQGADEQYF
-	TRBV20-1	TRBJ2-5	CSASSPPRTQYF
-	TRBV5-1	TRBJ2-5	CASSFLTGRIETQYF
-	TRBV6-6	TRBJ2-5	CASINPGEGTQYF
TRBD1	TRBV14	TRBJ2-5	CASSQDLGDRGPYQETQYF
TRBD1	TRBV30	TRBJ1-5	CAWSVTGGWQPQHF
TRBD2	TRBV5-1	TRBJ2-2	CASSFGLGGGTGELFF
-	TRBV12-3/TRBV12-4	TRBJ1-5	CASSPGLLNQPQHF
-	TRBV20-1	TRBJ2-1	CSAPPDRPNNEQFF
-	TRBV5-1	TRBJ2-1	CASSSLPQGGNEQFF
-	TRBV7-2	TRBJ2-7	CASSLGGGSSYEQYF
TRBD1	TRBV20-1	TRBJ1-2	CSARDQGVAYGYTF
TRBD2	TRBV29-1	TRBJ2-3	CSVNKRGSTDTQYF
TRBD2	TRBV5-1	TRBJ2-1	CASNSGQTFNEQFF
-	TRBV25-1	TRBJ2-2	CASSELGTPNTGELFF
-	TRBV10-3	TRBJ1-2	CAISESPGGGSLGSYTF
-	TRBV18	TRBJ2-3	CASSPSGPDPLDTQYF
-	TRBV9	TRBJ2-5	CASSVDEGRSQETQYF
-	TRBV9	TRBJ1-2	CASSVGGGYGYTF
-	TRBV4-3	TRBJ2-1	CASSQEVLSSYNEQFF
TRBD1	TRBV11-2	TRBJ2-5	CASSRAPGQEIQETQYF